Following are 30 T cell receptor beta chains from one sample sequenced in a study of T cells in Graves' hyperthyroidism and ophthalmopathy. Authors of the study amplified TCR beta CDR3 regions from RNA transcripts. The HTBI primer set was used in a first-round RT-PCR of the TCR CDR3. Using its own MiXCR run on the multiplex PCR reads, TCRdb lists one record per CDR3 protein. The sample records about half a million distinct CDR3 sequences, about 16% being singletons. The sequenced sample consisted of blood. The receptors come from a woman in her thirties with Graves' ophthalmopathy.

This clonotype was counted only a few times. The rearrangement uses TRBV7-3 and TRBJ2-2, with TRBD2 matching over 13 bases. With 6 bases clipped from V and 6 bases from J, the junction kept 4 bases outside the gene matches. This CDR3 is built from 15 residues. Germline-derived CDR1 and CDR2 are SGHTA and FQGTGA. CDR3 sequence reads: CASSAGTSGAGELFF. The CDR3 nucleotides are TGTGCCAGCAGTGCCGGGACTAGCGGGGCCGGGGAGCTGTTTTTT. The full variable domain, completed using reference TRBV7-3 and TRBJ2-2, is GAGVSQTPSNKVTEKGKYVELRCDPISGHTALYWYRQSLGQGPEFLIYFQGTGAADDSGLPNDRFFAVRPEGSVSTLKIQRTERGDSAVYLCASSAGTSGAGELFFGEGSRLTVL.

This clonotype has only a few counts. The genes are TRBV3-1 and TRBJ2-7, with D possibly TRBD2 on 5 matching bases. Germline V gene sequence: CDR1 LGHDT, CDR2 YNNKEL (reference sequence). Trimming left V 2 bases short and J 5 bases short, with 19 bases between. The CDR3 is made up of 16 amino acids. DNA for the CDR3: TGTGCCAGCAGCCAATTCTGGACTCTAACTGGGAACGAGCAGTACTTC. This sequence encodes CASSQFWTLTGNEQYF.

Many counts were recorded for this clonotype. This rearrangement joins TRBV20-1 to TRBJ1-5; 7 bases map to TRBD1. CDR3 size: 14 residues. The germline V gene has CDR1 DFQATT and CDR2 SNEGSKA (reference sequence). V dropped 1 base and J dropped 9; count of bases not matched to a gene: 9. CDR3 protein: CSARAIQGFRPQHF. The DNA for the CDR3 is TGCAGTGCTAGAGCAATACAGGGGTTTCGGCCCCAGCATTTT.

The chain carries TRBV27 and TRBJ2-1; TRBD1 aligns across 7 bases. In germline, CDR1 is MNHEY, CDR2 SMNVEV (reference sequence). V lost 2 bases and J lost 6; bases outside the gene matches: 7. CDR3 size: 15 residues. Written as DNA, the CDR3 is TGTGCCAGCAGTTTAGCAGGGGGATTCATCAATGAGCAGTTCTTC. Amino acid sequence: CASSLAGGFINEQFF.

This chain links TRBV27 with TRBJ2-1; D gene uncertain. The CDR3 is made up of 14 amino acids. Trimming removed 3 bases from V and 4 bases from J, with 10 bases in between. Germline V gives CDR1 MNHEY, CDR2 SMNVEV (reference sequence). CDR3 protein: CASSFKGGYNEQFF. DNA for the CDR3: TGTGCCAGCAGTTTTAAGGGCGGTTACAATGAGCAGTTCTTC.

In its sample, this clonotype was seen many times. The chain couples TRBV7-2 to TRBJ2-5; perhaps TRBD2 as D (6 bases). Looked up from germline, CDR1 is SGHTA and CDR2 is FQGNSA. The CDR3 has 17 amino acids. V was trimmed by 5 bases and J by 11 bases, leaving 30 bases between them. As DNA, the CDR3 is TGTGCCAGCAGCCCACTTGAGAACCACAGTCCGGGGGAACTTCAGTACTTC. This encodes CASSPLENHSPGELQYF.

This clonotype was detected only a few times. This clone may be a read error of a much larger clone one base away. CDR3 coding DNA: TGTGCCAGCAGCCACCAGAACTATAGCTACACCTTC. Translation: CASSHQNYSYTF. The V and J genes are TRBV3-1 and TRBJ1-2; D gene unclear. Germline V lookup: CDR1 LGHDT, CDR2 YNNKEL (reference sequence). The CDR3 consists of 12 residues.

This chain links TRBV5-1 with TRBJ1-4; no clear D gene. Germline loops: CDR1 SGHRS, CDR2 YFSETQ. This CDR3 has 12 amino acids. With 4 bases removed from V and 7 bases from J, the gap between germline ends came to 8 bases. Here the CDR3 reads CASSQDPEKLFF. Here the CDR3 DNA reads TGCGCCAGCAGCCAAGACCCTGAAAAACTGTTTTTT.

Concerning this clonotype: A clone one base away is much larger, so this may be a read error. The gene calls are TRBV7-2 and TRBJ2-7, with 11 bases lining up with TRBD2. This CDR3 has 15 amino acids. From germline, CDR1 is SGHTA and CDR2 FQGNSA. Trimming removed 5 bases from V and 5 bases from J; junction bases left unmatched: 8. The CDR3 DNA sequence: TGTGCCAGCAGCCCCACTAGCGGGAGTGGGAACGAGCAGTACTTC. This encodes CASSPTSGSGNEQYF. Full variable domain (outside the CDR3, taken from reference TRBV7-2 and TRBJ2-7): GAGVSQSPSNKVTEKGKDVELRCDPISGHTALYWYRQSLGQGLEFLIYFQGNSAPDKSGLPSDRFSAERTGGSVSTLTIQRTQQEDSAVYLCASSPTSGSGNEQYFGPGTRLTVT.

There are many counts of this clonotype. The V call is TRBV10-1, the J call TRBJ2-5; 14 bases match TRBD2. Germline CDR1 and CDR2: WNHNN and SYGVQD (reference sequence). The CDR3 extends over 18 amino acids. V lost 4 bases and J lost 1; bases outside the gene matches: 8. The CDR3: CASSAGTSGRGFQETQYF. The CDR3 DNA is TGCGCCAGCAGTGCGGGGACTAGCGGGAGAGGTTTCCAAGAGACCCAGTACTTC.

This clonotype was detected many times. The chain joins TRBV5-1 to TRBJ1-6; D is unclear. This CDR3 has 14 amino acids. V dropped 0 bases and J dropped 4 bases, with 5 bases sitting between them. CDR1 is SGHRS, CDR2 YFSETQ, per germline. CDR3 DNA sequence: TGCGCCAGCAGCTTGGAACAGTATAATTCACCCCTCCACTTT. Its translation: CASSLEQYNSPLHF.

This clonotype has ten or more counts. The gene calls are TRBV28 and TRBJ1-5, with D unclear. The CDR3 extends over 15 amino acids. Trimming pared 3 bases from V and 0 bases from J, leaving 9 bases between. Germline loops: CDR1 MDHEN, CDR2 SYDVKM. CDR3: CASSFRQISNQPQHF. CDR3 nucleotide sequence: TGTGCCAGCAGTTTCAGGCAGATTAGCAATCAGCCCCAGCATTTT.

CDR3 region: CASSYLKQRGYNEQFF. DNA for the CDR3: TGTGCCAGCAGTTACTTGAAGCAGCGGGGATACAATGAGCAGTTCTTC. This chain joins TRBV6-2 or TRBV6-3 and TRBJ2-1; 7 bases agree with TRBD2. Germline V gene data show CDR1 as MNHEY and CDR2 as SVGEGT. V lost 1 base to trimming and J lost 4 bases; unmatched junction nucleotides: 7. This CDR3 comprises 16 residues.

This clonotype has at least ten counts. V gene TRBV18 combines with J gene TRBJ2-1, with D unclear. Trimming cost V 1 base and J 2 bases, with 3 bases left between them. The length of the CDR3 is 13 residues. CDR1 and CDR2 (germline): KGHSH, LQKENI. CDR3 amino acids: CASSPQTYNEQFF. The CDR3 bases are TGTGCCAGCTCACCACAGACCTACAATGAGCAGTTCTTC.

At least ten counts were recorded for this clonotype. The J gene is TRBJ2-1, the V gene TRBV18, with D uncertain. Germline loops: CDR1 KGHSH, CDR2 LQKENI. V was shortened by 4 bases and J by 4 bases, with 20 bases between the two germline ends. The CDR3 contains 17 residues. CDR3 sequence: CASSQSLVRIGYNEQFF. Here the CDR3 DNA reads TGTGCCAGCTCACAGTCCCTGGTGAGAATCGGGTACAATGAGCAGTTCTTC.

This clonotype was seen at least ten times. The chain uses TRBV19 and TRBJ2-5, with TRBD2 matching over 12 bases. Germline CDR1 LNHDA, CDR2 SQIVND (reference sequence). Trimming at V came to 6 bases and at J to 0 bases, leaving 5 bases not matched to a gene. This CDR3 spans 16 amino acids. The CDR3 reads CASRLAGGTDQETQYF. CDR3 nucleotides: TGTGCCAGTAGGCTAGCGGGAGGGACGGACCAAGAGACCCAGTACTTC.

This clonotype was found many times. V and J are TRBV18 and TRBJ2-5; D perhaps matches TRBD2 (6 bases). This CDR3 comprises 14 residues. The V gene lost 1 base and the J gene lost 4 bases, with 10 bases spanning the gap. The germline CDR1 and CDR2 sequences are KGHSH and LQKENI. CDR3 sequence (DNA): TGTGCCAGCTCACCACTGGAGACTAGAGAGACCCAGTACTTC. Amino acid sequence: CASSPLETRETQYF.

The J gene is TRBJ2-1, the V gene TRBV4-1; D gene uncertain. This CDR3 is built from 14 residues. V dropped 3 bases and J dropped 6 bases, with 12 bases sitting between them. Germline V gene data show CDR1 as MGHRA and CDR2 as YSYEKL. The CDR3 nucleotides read TGCGCCAGCAGCCAGCCCGGGCCGCTCAATGAGCAGTTCTTC. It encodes CASSQPGPLNEQFF.

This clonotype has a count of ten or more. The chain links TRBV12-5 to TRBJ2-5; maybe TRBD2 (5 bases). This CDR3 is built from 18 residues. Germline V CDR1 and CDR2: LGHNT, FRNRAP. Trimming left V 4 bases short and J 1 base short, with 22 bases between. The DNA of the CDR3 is TGTGCTAGTGGTTCTATTTCCAGTGTACGGGAATTCCAAGAGACCCAGTACTTC. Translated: CASGSISSVREFQETQYF.

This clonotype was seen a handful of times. As DNA, the CDR3 is TGCGCCAGCAGCTTGGAAGGGAGACAGGGTGGCACAGATACGCAGTATTTT. The encoded protein is CASSLEGRQGGTDTQYF. The rearrangement links TRBV5-1 to TRBJ2-3; 7 bases align to TRBD1. The CDR3 runs 17 residues. V dropped 0 bases and J dropped 1; count of bases not matched to a gene: 8. Germline V lookup: CDR1 SGHRS, CDR2 YFSETQ.

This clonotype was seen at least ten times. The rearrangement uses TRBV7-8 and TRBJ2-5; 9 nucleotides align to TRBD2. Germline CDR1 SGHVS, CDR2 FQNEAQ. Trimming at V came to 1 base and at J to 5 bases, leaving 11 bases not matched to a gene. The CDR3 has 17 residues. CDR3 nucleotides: TGTGCCAGCAGCTTAGTAGCTAGGCGGGAGGGTGGGGAGACCCAGTACTTC. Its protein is CASSLVARREGGETQYF.

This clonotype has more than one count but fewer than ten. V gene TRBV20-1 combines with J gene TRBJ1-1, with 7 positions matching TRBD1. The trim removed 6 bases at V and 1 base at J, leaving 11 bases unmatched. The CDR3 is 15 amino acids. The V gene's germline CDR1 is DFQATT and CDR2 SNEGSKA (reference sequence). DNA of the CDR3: TGCAGTGCAAGGGGGGTTAACAGGGGGAACACTGAAGCTTTCTTT. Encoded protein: CSARGVNRGNTEAFF.

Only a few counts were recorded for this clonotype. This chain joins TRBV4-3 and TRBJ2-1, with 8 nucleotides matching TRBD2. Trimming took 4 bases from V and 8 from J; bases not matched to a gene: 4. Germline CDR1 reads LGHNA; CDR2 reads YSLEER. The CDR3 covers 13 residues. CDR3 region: CASSRGTRDEQFF. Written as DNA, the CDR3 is TGCGCCAGCAGCCGCGGGACTAGGGATGAGCAGTTCTTC.

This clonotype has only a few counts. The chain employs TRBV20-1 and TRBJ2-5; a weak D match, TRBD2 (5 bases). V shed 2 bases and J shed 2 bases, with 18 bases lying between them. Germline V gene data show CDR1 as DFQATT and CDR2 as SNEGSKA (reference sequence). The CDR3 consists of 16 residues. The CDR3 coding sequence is TGCAGTGCTAGACTAGCTCACCCTCAAACTCAAGAGACCCAGTACTTC. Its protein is CSARLAHPQTQETQYF.

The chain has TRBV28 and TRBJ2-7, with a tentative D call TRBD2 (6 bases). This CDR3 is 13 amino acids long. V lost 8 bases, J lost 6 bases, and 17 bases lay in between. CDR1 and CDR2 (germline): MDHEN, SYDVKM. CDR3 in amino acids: CASGRETRGEQYF. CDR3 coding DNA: TGTGCCAGCGGCCGGGAGACACGCGGCGAGCAGTACTTC.

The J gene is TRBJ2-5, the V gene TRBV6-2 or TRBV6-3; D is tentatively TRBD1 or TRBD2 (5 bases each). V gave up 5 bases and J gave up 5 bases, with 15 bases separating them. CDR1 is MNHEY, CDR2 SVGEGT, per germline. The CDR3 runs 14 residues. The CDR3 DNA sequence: TGTGCCAGCAGTCGGGGCCGCGCGTTGGAGACCCAGTACTTC. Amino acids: CASSRGRALETQYF.

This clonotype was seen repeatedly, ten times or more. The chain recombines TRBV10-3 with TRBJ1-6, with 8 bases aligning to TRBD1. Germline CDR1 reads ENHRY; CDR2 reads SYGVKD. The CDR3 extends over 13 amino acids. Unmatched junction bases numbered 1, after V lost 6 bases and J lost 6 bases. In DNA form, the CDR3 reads TGTGCCATCAGGGGACAGGCTAATTCACCCCTCCACTTT. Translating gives CAIRGQANSPLHF.

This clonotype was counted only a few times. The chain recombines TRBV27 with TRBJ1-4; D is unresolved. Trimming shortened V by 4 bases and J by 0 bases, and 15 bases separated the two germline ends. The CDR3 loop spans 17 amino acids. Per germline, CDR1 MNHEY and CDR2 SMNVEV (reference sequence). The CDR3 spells CASSYAPMGATNEKLFF. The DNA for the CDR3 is TGTGCCAGCAGTTACGCCCCGATGGGTGCAACTAATGAAAAACTGTTTTTT. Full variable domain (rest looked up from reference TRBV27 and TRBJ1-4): EAQVTQNPRYLITVTGKKLTVTCSQNMNHEYMSWYRQDPGLGLRQIYYSMNVEVTDKGDVPEGYKVSRKEKRNFPLILESPSPNQTSLYFCASSYAPMGATNEKLFFGSGTQLSVL.

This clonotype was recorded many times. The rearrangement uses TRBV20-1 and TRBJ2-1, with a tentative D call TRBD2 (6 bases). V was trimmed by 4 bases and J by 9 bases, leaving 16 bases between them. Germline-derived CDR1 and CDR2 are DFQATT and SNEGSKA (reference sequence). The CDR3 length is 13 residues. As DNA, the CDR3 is TGCAGTGCTATGTCCGGGAGTGGCAGTGAGCAGTTCTTC. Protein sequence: CSAMSGSGSEQFF.

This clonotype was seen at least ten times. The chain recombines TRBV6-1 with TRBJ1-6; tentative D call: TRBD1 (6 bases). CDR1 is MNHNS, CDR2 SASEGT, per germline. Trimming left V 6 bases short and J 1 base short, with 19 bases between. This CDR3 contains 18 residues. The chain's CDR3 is CASRPNGQKRSYNSPLHF. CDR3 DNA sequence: TGTGCCAGCAGACCAAATGGACAGAAACGATCCTATAATTCACCCCTCCACTTT.